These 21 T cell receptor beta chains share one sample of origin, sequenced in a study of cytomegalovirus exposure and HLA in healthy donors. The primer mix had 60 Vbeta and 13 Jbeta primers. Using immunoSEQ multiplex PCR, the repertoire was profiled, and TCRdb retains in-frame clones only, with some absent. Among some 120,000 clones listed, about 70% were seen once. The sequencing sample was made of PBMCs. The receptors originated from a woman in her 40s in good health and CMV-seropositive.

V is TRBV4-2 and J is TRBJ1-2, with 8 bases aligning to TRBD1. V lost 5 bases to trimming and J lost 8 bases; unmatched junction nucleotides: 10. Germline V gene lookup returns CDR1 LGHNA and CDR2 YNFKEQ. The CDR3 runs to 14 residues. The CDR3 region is CASSASSGGYGYTF. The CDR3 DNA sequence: TGTGCCAGCAGCGCCAGTTCAGGGGGCTACGGCTACACCTTC.

The CDR3 reads CASSQGGRGRYEQYF. CDR3 nucleotide sequence: TGCGCCAGCAGCCAAGGGGGCAGGGGGCGATACGAGCAGTACTTC. V gene TRBV4-1 combines with J gene TRBJ2-7; 8 bases match TRBD1. The length of the CDR3 is 15 residues. Germline values: CDR1 MGHRA, CDR2 YSYEKL. V lost 1 base and J lost 4; bases outside the gene matches: 6.

CDR3 nucleotides: TGTGCCAGCAGTTACACTACAGGCAATGAAAAACTGTTTTTT. Translating gives CASSYTTGNEKLFF. The chain links TRBV6-5 to TRBJ1-4; weak D call: TRBD1 (5 bases). CDR1 and CDR2 (germline): MNHEY, SVGAGI. CDR3 length equals 14 residues. Between the trimmed V and J ends, which lost 2 bases and 5 bases, there was a span of 9 bases.

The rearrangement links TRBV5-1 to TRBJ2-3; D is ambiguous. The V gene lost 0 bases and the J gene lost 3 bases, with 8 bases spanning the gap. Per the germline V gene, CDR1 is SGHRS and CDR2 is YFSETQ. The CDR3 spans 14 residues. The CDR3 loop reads CASSLASQTDTQYF. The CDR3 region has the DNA TGCGCCAGCAGCTTGGCCTCGCAGACAGATACGCAGTATTTT.

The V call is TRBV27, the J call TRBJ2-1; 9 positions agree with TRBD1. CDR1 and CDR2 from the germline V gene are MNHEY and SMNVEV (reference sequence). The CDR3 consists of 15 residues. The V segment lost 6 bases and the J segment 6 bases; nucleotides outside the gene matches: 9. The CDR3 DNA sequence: TGTGCCAGCAGCCTGGGACAGGGTAAAGGCAATGAGCAGTTCTTC. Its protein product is CASSLGQGKGNEQFF.

The CDR3 bases are TGTGCCAGCTCACCTCGAAGCGGGGAAGAGACCCAGTACTTC. Translation gives CASSPRSGEETQYF. The chain employs TRBV18 and TRBJ2-5; 7 nucleotides agree with TRBD2. V trimming: 3 bases; J trimming: 3 bases; junction bases outside the gene matches: 4. Germline CDR1 is KGHSH and CDR2 is LQKENI. The CDR3 loop spans 14 amino acids.

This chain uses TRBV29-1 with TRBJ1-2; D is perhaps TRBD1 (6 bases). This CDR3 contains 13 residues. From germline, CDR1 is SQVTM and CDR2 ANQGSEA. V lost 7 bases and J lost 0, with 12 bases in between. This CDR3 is CSAMTGSNYGYTF. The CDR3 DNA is TGCAGCGCTATGACAGGATCTAACTATGGCTACACCTTC.

As DNA, the CDR3 is TGTGCCAGAAGCAACGGGGGGCCCGGGCCTGAAGCTTTCTTT. It encodes CARSNGGPGPEAFF. V usage is TRBV7-5 and J usage is TRBJ1-1. TRBV7-5 is deemed a pseudogene. The CDR3 sequence is 14 residues long.

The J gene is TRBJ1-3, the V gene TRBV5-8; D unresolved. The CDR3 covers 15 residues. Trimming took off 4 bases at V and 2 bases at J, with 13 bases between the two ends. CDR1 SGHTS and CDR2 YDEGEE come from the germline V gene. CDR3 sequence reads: CASSPLGLAGNTIYF. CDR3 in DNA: TGTGCCAGCAGCCCCCTTGGGCTGGCTGGAAACACCATATATTTT. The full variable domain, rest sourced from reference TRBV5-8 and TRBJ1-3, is EAGVTQSPTHLIKTRGQQATLRCSPISGHTSVYWYQQALGLGLQFLLWYDEGEERNRGNFPPRFSGRQFPNYSSELNVNALELEDSALYLCASSPLGLAGNTIYFGEGSWLTVV.

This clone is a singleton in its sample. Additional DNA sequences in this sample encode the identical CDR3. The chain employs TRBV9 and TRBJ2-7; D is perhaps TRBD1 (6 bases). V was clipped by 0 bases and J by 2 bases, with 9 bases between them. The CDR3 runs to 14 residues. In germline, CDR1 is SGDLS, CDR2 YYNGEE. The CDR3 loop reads CASSVATGTYEQYF. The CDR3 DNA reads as TGTGCCAGCAGCGTAGCGACAGGAACCTACGAGCAGTACTTC.

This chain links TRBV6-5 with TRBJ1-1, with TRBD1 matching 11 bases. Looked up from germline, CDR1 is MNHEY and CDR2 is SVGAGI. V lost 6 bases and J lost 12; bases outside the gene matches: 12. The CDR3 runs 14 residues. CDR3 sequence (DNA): TGTGCCAGCAGCCCCCCGGGACAGGGGGAGGGAACTTTCTTT. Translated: CASSPPGQGEGTFF.

The CDR3 is CASSESGGAGEQFF. CDR3 coding DNA: TGCGCCAGCAGTGAGTCCGGGGGGGCCGGTGAGCAGTTCTTC. This chain joins TRBV10-1 and TRBJ2-1, with 8 bases that match TRBD2. Germline values: CDR1 WNHNN, CDR2 SYGVQD (reference sequence). The CDR3 consists of 14 residues. J was trimmed by 9 bases and V by 0 bases; bases with no gene match: 4.

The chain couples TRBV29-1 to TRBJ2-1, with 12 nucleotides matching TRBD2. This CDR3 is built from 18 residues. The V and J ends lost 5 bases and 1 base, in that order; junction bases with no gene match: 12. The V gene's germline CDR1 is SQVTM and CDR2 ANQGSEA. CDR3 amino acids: CSVYRASGGAGSYNEQFF. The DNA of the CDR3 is TGCAGCGTTTATAGGGCTAGCGGGGGGGCAGGATCCTACAATGAGCAGTTCTTC.

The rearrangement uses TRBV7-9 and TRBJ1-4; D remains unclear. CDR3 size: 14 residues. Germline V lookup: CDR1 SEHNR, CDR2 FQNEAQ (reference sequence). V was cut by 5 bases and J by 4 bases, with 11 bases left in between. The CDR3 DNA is TGTGCCAGCAGCCCACGAGAAGTTAATGAAAAACTGTTTTTT. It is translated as CASSPREVNEKLFF.

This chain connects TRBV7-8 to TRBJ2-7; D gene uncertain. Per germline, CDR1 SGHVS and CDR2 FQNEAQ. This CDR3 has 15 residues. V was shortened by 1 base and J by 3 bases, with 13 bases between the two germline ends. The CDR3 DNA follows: TGTGCCAGCAGCTTAGATGGTAGTCCGGTCTACGAGCAGTACTTC. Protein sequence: CASSLDGSPVYEQYF.

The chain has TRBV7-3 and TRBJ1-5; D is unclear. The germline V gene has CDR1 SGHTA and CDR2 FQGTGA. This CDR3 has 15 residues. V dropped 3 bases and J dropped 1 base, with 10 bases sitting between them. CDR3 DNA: TGTGCCAGCAGCTTTGGGGAGAGGAGCAATCAGCCCCAGCATTTT. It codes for CASSFGERSNQPQHF.

The CDR3 DNA reads TGTGCCAGCAGCTTGGACAGCCAAGCTTTCTTT. This encodes CASSLDSQAFF. V usage is TRBV5-4 and J usage is TRBJ1-1; D unresolved. This CDR3 has 11 residues. The germline V gene has CDR1 SGHNT and CDR2 YYREEE (reference sequence). V was pared by 0 bases and J by 9 bases, with 6 bases between.

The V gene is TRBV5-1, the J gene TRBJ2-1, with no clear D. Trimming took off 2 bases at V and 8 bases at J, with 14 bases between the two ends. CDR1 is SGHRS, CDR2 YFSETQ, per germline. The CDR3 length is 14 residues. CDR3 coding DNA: TGCGCCAGCAGCTTATCCCGGGTGGTGGATGAGCAGTTCTTC. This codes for CASSLSRVVDEQFF.

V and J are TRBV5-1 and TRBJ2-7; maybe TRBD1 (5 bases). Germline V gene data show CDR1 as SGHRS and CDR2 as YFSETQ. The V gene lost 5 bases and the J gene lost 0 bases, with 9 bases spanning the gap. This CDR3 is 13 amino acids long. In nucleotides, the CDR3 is TGCGCCAGCAGTCGACAGAGCTCCTACGAGCAGTACTTC. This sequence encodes CASSRQSSYEQYF.

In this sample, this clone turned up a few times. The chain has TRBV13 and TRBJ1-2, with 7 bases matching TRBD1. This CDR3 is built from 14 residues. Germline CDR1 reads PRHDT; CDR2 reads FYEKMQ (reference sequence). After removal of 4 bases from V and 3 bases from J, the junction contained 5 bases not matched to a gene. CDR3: CASSSQQGYYGYTF. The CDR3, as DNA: TGTGCCAGCAGCTCACAACAGGGGTACTATGGCTACACCTTC. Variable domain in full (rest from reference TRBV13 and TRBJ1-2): AAGVIQSPRHLIKEKRETATLKCYPIPRHDTVYWYQQGPGQDPQFLISFYEKMQSDKGSIPDRFSAQQFSDYHSELNMSSLELGDSALYFCASSSQQGYYGYTFGSGTRLTVV.

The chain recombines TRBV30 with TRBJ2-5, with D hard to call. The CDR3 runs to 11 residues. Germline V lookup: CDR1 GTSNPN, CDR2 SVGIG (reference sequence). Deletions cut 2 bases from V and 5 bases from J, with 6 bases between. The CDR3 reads CAWSLAETQYF. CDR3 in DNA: TGTGCCTGGAGTCTCGCGGAGACCCAGTACTTC.